The T cell receptor beta chain under discussion was sequenced for a study of blood T cells in healthy people across ages. Study in general: Template switching captured about one barcoded beta molecule per two T cells. Study observations and caveats: A greater number of naive CD4+ cells and higher diversity distinguished long-lived donors from aged donors. Older age coincided with a roughly linear decline in TCR beta diversity per million T cells. One million T cells yielded diversity estimates that were considered underestimates.

This clonotype was seen ten or more times. Its antigen is undetermined. Germline V gene data show CDR1 as MDHEN and CDR2 as SYDVKM. V lost 6 bases and J lost 6; bases outside the gene matches: 6. The length of the CDR3 is 15 residues. A second roughly 6 to 12 cycle PCR used barcoded and J-beta primers. TCRdb recomputed calls from the 5' RACE reads with MiXCR, one row per CDR3 protein. The table shows approximately 2,000,000 distinct CDR3 sequences, with 39% occurring only once. The sequence was collected from a human donor in good health. The V gene is TRBV28, the J gene TRBJ2-1, with 12 bases matching TRBD2. Sequencing used blood. The CDR3 bases are TGTGCCAGCAGGACTAGCGGGGGCCCCCCCAATGAGCAGTTCTTC. Translating gives CASRTSGGPPNEQFF.